The sequence of this T cell receptor (beta chain) was determined in a study of shared clonotypes between healthy human individuals. CD45RO negativity and positive selection for CCR7 defined naive CD8 cells, a population that excluded terminally differentiated effector memory CD45RA+ cells. Per the study methods: ImmunoSEQ gave junction-only sequences without quality scores, so filtering differed. The protocol was immunoSEQ multiplex PCR, while the TCRdb copy is restricted to in-frame clones and leaves out a portion. The V and J calls and the clone size are those of that table, but D and trimming were determined from the DNA. Of almost 700,000 clones listed, about 90% are singletons. The CDR3 runs 16 residues. V was pared by 0 bases and J by 3 bases, with 9 bases between. Germline loops: CDR1 MNHEY, CDR2 SVGAGI.

Source material: naive CD8+ T cells sorted from blood. The genes are TRBV6-5 and TRBJ2-6; no reliable D call. The source of this sequence is a man younger than 40 in good health. In DNA, the CDR3 is TGTGCCAGCAGTTACTCAACGGGTGGTGGGGCCAACGTCCTGACTTTC. It specifies CASSYSTGGGANVLTF.